A single sample is the source of the 28 T cell receptor beta chains below, sequenced in a study of early T cells in non-severe SARS-CoV-2 infection. TCRdb recomputed calls from the 5' RACE reads with MiXCR, one row per CDR3 protein. The sample records 34,000 or so distinct CDR3 sequences, about 9.9% being singletons. Sample: whole blood. These receptors originate from an adult who was a healthcare worker with PCR-confirmed SARS-CoV-2 infection or an uninfected control (not recorded which).

V usage is TRBV2 and J usage is TRBJ2-7; D tentatively reads TRBD1 or TRBD2 (5 bases each). Germline V gene sequence: CDR1 SNHLY, CDR2 FYNNEI. CDR3 length: 14 residues. The ends were cut back, 9 bases at V and 2 bases at J, with 17 bases in the middle. As DNA, the CDR3 is TGTGCCAGGGGAAAGGGACCGAATACCTACGAGCAGTACTTC. Protein sequence: CARGKGPNTYEQYF.

This clonotype appeared a few times. The chain recombines TRBV6-5 with TRBJ2-7, with D possibly being TRBD2 (6 bases). Germline loops: CDR1 MNHEY, CDR2 SVGAGI. The CDR3 has 14 amino acids. Trimming took off 6 bases at V and 3 bases at J, with 15 bases between the two ends. CDR3 protein: CASSTGGYGYEQYF. In DNA form, the CDR3 reads TGTGCCAGCAGCACTGGAGGGTACGGCTACGAGCAGTACTTC.

This clonotype appeared many times. The chain combines TRBV6-2 or TRBV6-3 with TRBJ2-7, with no clear D. The germline CDR1 and CDR2 sequences are MNHEY and SVGEGT. This CDR3 comprises 12 residues. The ends were cut back, 8 bases at V and 2 bases at J, with 10 bases in the middle. The chain's CDR3 is CASHRQPYEQYF. For the CDR3, the DNA is TGTGCCAGCCACCGCCAGCCCTACGAGCAGTACTTC.

The chain has TRBV2 and TRBJ2-2, with a possible D match to TRBD2 (7 bases). Deletions cut 1 base from V and 6 bases from J, with 9 bases between. CDR3 length equals 14 residues. CDR1 is SNHLY and CDR2 is FYNNEI in the germline V gene. In DNA form, the CDR3 reads TGTGCCAGCAGTGAAGAAGGGGGGGCCGGGGAGCTGTTTTTT. Its translation: CASSEEGGAGELFF.

The gene calls are TRBV2 and TRBJ2-5, with a tentative D call TRBD2 (5 bases). The CDR3 length is 12 residues. Per germline, CDR1 SNHLY and CDR2 FYNNEI. Trimming took 8 bases from V and 5 from J, leaving 12 bases between them. The DNA for the CDR3 is TGTGCCAGCGCTATCCGGAGGGAGACCCAGTACTTC. Translation gives CASAIRRETQYF.

Comment on this clonotype: This could be a read error, since a much larger clone is one nucleotide away. No conserved phenylalanine or tryptophan ends this CDR3, so it is likely a read error. The chain carries TRBV12-3 or TRBV12-4 and TRBJ2-7; possibly TRBD2 for D (5 bases). With 6 bases removed from V and 3 bases from J, the gap between germline ends came to 15 bases. The length of the CDR3 is 14 residues. The CDR3 DNA reads TGTGCCAGCAGCCGCGACTGGGCGGGCTACGAGCAGTACCTC. Its translation: CASSRDWAGYEQYL.

This clonotype was picked up many times. The chain recombines TRBV3-1 with TRBJ1-6; D is undetermined. From germline, CDR1 is LGHDT and CDR2 YNNKEL (reference sequence). Trimming took off 3 bases at V and 10 bases at J, with 13 bases between the two ends. The CDR3 has 14 residues. The CDR3 sequence is CASSHGEGRSPLHF. The CDR3, as DNA: TGTGCCAGCAGCCACGGAGAAGGGCGCTCACCCCTCCACTTT.

This clonotype was seen many times. In DNA form, the CDR3 reads TGTGCCAGCAGCTCGAATATGGTAAACGAGCAGTACTTC. Encoded protein: CASSSNMVNEQYF. The chain is built from TRBV7-2 and TRBJ2-7; D call uncertain. There are 13 residues in the CDR3. Trimming took 4 bases from V and 5 from J, leaving 12 bases between them. CDR1 is SGHTA, CDR2 FQGNSA, per germline.

This clonotype showed up many times. The CDR3 nucleotides are TGTGCCAGTAGTTCCGAGGTGGCAGGGAGGGTCGGCTACACCTTC. Translating gives CASSSEVAGRVGYTF. The gene calls are TRBV19 and TRBJ1-2; perhaps TRBD1 as D (5 bases). Germline assignment: CDR1 LNHDA and CDR2 SQIVND (reference sequence). The CDR3 totals 15 residues. V gave up 5 bases and J gave up 8 bases, with 21 bases separating them.

The chain is built from TRBV29-1 and TRBJ1-2; 7 bases are a match to TRBD1. The CDR3 has 16 amino acids. Germline V CDR1 and CDR2: SQVTM, ANQGSEA. The V gene end was trimmed by 5 bases and the J gene end by 4 bases; junction bases not matched to a gene: 16. CDR3 sequence: CSVLRDRAGASYGYTF. The DNA for the CDR3 is TGCAGCGTTCTCAGAGACAGGGCTGGGGCTTCCTATGGCTACACCTTC. The full variable domain, completed using reference TRBV29-1 and TRBJ1-2, is SAVISQKPSRDICQRGTSLTIQCQVDSQVTMMFWYRQQPGQSLTLIATANQGSEATYESGFVIDKFPISRPNLTFSTLTVSNMSPEDSSIYLCSVLRDRAGASYGYTFGSGTRLTVV.

This clonotype was observed many times. V is TRBV4-3 and J is TRBJ1-1; D call uncertain. This CDR3 is 13 amino acids long. The germline V and J ends were trimmed by 6 bases and 1 base, with 9 bases remaining between them. CDR1 is LGHNA, CDR2 YSLEER, per germline. The CDR3 nucleotides read TGCGCCAGCAGGAAAGACGGGAACACTGAAGCTTTCTTT. Encoded protein: CASRKDGNTEAFF.

This clonotype was recorded at least ten times. The chain recombines TRBV24-1 with TRBJ2-5, with no clear D. Trimming shortened V by 9 bases and J by 0 bases, and 16 bases separated the two germline ends. Germline V CDR1 and CDR2: KGHDR, SFDVKD. This CDR3 comprises 15 residues. CDR3 in amino acids: CATEDRVMYQETQYF. In DNA form, the CDR3 reads TGTGCCACCGAAGACCGGGTTATGTACCAAGAGACCCAGTACTTC.

The V gene is TRBV7-2, the J gene TRBJ2-7; 8 bases map to TRBD1. Germline CDR1 reads SGHTA; CDR2 reads FQGNSA. The J segment lost 6 bases and the V segment lost 6 bases, leaving 7 bases of the junction unmatched. The length of the CDR3 is 13 residues. The CDR3 protein is CASSFDRGGEQYF. As DNA, the CDR3 is TGTGCCAGCAGTTTCGACAGGGGCGGCGAGCAGTACTTC.

The genes are TRBV4-1 and TRBJ1-5; 8 bases map to TRBD1. The CDR3 is made up of 14 amino acids. CDR1 MGHRA and CDR2 YSYEKL come from the germline V gene. The V gene end was trimmed by 0 bases and the J gene end by 7 bases; junction bases not matched to a gene: 2. As DNA, the CDR3 is TGCGCCAGCAGCCAAGAACAGGGGGTACAGCCCCAGCATTTT. Protein sequence: CASSQEQGVQPQHF.

There are a few counts of this clonotype. The chain employs TRBV7-2 and TRBJ2-1; 9 nucleotides line up with TRBD2. Germline V gives CDR1 SGHTA, CDR2 FQGNSA. This CDR3 has 15 amino acids. Trimming took 5 bases from V and 6 from J; bases not matched to a gene: 8. The CDR3 nucleotides read TGTGCCAGCAGCCCAGGGACTAGCTCTGGCAATGAGCAGTTCTTC. Translated: CASSPGTSSGNEQFF.

This clonotype was found many times. The CDR3 region has the DNA TGTGCCAGCAGCTTACAACTAACCGGGCCCTCGATGAACACTGAAGCTTTCTTT. Protein product: CASSLQLTGPSMNTEAFF. The V call is TRBV7-3, the J call TRBJ1-1; the D is unclear. CDR1 SGHTA and CDR2 FQGTGA come from the germline V gene. This CDR3 region has 18 residues. The V end lost 2 bases, the J end lost 0 bases, and 19 bases lay between the germline ends.

This clonotype was detected many times. The CDR3 DNA is TGTGCCAGCAGTTTAGGCGGGGGACAGGGGGCTCAGCCCCAGCATTTT. Encoded protein: CASSLGGGQGAQPQHF. J is TRBJ1-5 and V is TRBV12-3 or TRBV12-4; 12 bases line up with TRBD1. The V gene end was trimmed by 1 base and the J gene end by 6 bases; junction bases not matched to a gene: 4. The CDR3 runs to 16 residues.

This clonotype has a count of ten or more. The V call is TRBV4-3, the J call TRBJ1-2, with D maybe TRBD1 (6 bases). The germline V gene has CDR1 LGHNA and CDR2 YSLEER. V was cut by 0 bases and J by 4 bases, with 9 bases left in between. The CDR3 has 14 residues. CDR3 sequence (DNA): TGCGCCAGCAGCCAAGACGGACAGAGCTATGGCTACACCTTC. Translation: CASSQDGQSYGYTF.

This clonotype has a count of ten or more. The DNA for the CDR3 is TGTGCCAGCAGCCACGCTCGAGCAGGGCTCACTGAAGCTTTCTTT. This sequence encodes CASSHARAGLTEAFF. V is TRBV3-2 and J is TRBJ1-1; TRBD1, as called in the table, went unchecked against the DNA. TRBV3-2 counts as a pseudogene. The CDR3 runs 15 residues.

Many counts were recorded for this clonotype. This chain uses TRBV13 with TRBJ2-2; TRBD2 is a possible D gene (6 bases). CDR1 is PRHDT, CDR2 FYEKMQ, per germline (reference sequence). The V end was cut by 4 bases, the J end by 1 base, with 16 bases between. The CDR3 length is 17 residues. The DNA for the CDR3 is TGTGCCAGCAGCTCGCAGGCGTGGCGGGGGAACACCGGGGAGCTGTTTTTT. Encoded protein: CASSSQAWRGNTGELFF.

This clonotype was found a few times. V is TRBV4-2 and J is TRBJ1-1; no clear D. This CDR3 is built from 14 residues. From germline, CDR1 is LGHNA and CDR2 YNFKEQ. Trimming took 4 bases from V and 8 from J, leaving 17 bases between them. CDR3 sequence: CASSPLGDLVEAFF. Written as DNA, the CDR3 is TGTGCCAGCAGCCCCCTTGGGGATTTAGTCGAAGCTTTCTTT.

A few counts support this clonotype. The chain uses TRBV5-6 and TRBJ1-2; D is ambiguous. V was trimmed by 4 bases and J by 1 base, leaving 11 bases between them. In germline, CDR1 is SGHDT, CDR2 YYEEEE. The CDR3 runs 14 residues. The CDR3 bases are TGTGCCAGCAGCCTTCCAGGCTTTAACTATGGCTACACCTTC. As protein: CASSLPGFNYGYTF.

This clonotype occurred many times. The chain is built from TRBV6-2 or TRBV6-3 and TRBJ2-7, with D maybe TRBD2 (5 bases). Trimming took 0 bases from V and 6 from J, leaving 15 bases between them. From germline, CDR1 is MNHEY and CDR2 SVGEGT. The CDR3 has 15 amino acids. The CDR3 spells CASSYSSFRGSEQYF. The CDR3 DNA reads as TGTGCCAGCAGTTACTCGAGTTTCCGGGGATCCGAGCAGTACTTC.

This clonotype was detected a few times. The CDR3 region has the DNA TGCGCCAGCAGCCAATTTCGGGCAGGCCAAGAGACCCAGTACTTC. As protein: CASSQFRAGQETQYF. The chain joins TRBV4-1 to TRBJ2-5; D is unresolved. This CDR3 is 15 amino acids long. Trimming left V 2 bases short and J 1 base short, with 11 bases between. Per the germline V gene, CDR1 is MGHRA and CDR2 is YSYEKL.

This clonotype came up a few times. The J gene is TRBJ2-2, the V gene TRBV15; 8 nucleotides agree with TRBD1. The CDR3 spans 15 residues. The V and J ends lost 3 bases and 7 bases, in that order; junction bases with no gene match: 7. Germline-derived CDR1 and CDR2 are LNHNV and YYDKDF (reference sequence). CDR3 nucleotide sequence: TGTGCCACCAGCAGGGCTGGACAGGGCGGCGGGGAGCTGTTTTTT. Protein: CATSRAGQGGGELFF.

A few counts support this clonotype. This chain joins TRBV30 and TRBJ2-7; no definite D call. Germline values: CDR1 GTSNPN, CDR2 SVGIG (reference sequence). The CDR3 is 13 residues long. V gave up 1 base and J gave up 3 bases, with 10 bases separating them. Written as DNA, the CDR3 is TGTGCCTGGAGTGGCAGGCGATTCTACGAGCAGTACTTC. This gives the protein CAWSGRRFYEQYF. The whole variable domain, filled in from reference TRBV30 and TRBJ2-7, reads SQTIHQWPATLVQPVGSPLSLECTVEGTSNPNLYWYRQAAGRGLQLLFYSVGIGQISSEVPQNLSASRPQDRQFILSSKKLLLSDSGFYLCAWSGRRFYEQYFGPGTRLTVT.

This clonotype was found many times. The chain recombines TRBV3-1 with TRBJ2-3, with 8 bases lining up with TRBD2. Germline V gives CDR1 LGHDT, CDR2 YNNKEL (reference sequence). The length of the CDR3 is 14 residues. J lost 2 bases, V lost 8 bases, and 6 bases had no gene match. The CDR3 is CASAQRGPTDTQYF. DNA of the CDR3: TGTGCCAGCGCACAGCGGGGGCCCACAGATACGCAGTATTTT.

The sample holds many counts of this clonotype. V gene TRBV9 combines with J gene TRBJ2-1, with TRBD1 matching 9 bases. The CDR3 sequence is 16 residues long. V gave up 3 bases and J gave up 3 bases; unmatched junction bases: 7. Germline loops: CDR1 SGDLS, CDR2 YYNGEE. The CDR3 nucleotides are TGTGCCAGCAGCGGTACACAGGGGGCGAGCTACAATGAGCAGTTCTTC. This encodes CASSGTQGASYNEQFF.